Below, 26 T cell receptor beta chains from the same sample are listed, as sequenced in a study of beta chain features in type 1 diabetes. General study points: TCRB CDR3 length was moderately but significantly reduced in all four CD4+ subsets of Type 1 diabetes patients.

The study reverse transcribed the entire isolated RNA, so it sequenced expressed TCRB transcripts. Clones were sequenced by immunoSEQ multiplex PCR, and TCRdb holds only the in-frame ones, with some missing. The sample contains 100,000 to 150,000 clones, 15% to 20% of which appear only once. These receptors have no known antigen. Sequencing used central memory CD4+ T cells from blood. All receptors derive from a young man with type 1 diabetes.

This clone has a handful of counts. CDR3 nucleotide sequence: TGTGCCAGCAGCGAGAGGCTAGCGGGAGTAGTCTACAATGAGCAGTTCTTC. It is translated as CASSERLAGVVYNEQFF. The chain is built from TRBV2 and TRBJ2-1, with 10 bases lining up with TRBD2. V gave up 6 bases and J gave up 3 bases; unmatched junction bases: 11. Germline V gene sequence: CDR1 SNHLY, CDR2 FYNNEI. The CDR3 is 17 amino acids.

The gene calls are TRBV18 and TRBJ2-5, with a possible D match to TRBD2 (5 bases). V was clipped by 0 bases and J by 1 base, with 6 bases between them. The CDR3 length is 14 residues. From germline, CDR1 is KGHSH and CDR2 LQKENI. The CDR3, as DNA: TGTGCCAGCTCACCACCGGGAGTCCAAGAGACCCAGTACTTC. This encodes CASSPPGVQETQYF.

V usage is TRBV19 and J usage is TRBJ2-3; D remains ambiguous. The CDR3 has 15 amino acids. The V and J ends lost 3 bases and 3 bases respectively, with 13 bases between them. Germline V gives CDR1 LNHDA, CDR2 SQIVND (reference sequence). DNA for the CDR3: TGTGCCAGTAGTATGGATCACCCCCGGACAGATACGCAGTATTTT. It yields the protein CASSMDHPRTDTQYF.

Comment on this clone: At one boundary the junction diverges from the germline segment, which might be a read error. The chain couples TRBV5-4 to TRBJ1-1, with unresolved D. Per the germline V gene, CDR1 is SGHNT and CDR2 is YYREEE (reference sequence). The CDR3 spans 13 residues. For the CDR3, the DNA is TGCGCCAGCAGCCAAGTTAGGTACACTGAAGCTTTCTTT. Protein: CASSQVRYTEAFF.

Only a few counts were recorded for this clone. V is TRBV29-1 and J is TRBJ2-3; 11 positions agree with TRBD2. Germline CDR1 and CDR2: SQVTM and ANQGSEA. The CDR3 runs to 15 residues. The V segment lost 3 bases and the J segment 1 base; nucleotides outside the gene matches: 3. The CDR3: CSVDGLAGRTDTQYF. The CDR3 nucleotides read TGCAGCGTTGATGGACTAGCGGGTCGCACAGATACGCAGTATTTT.

This clone was counted ten times or more. This chain links TRBV2 with TRBJ2-7; tentative D call: TRBD2 (5 bases). Per germline, CDR1 SNHLY and CDR2 FYNNEI. The CDR3 is 13 residues long. Trimming pared 4 bases from V and 2 bases from J, leaving 9 bases between. The CDR3 sequence: CASSGWEPYEQYF. The CDR3, as DNA: TGTGCCAGCAGTGGGTGGGAGCCCTACGAGCAGTACTTC.

Comments on this clone: This same CDR3 is encoded by further DNA sequences in the sample. The rearrangement uses TRBV18 and TRBJ2-5; D remains ambiguous. Trimming stripped 3 bases from V and 5 bases from J, with 4 bases between. This CDR3 region has 11 residues. Germline CDR1 KGHSH, CDR2 LQKENI. CDR3 protein: CASSPEETQYF. The CDR3 DNA reads TGTGCCAGCTCACCGGAGGAGACCCAGTACTTC.

In its sample, this clone was seen a few times. V and J are TRBV5-1 and TRBJ2-3, with 7 nucleotides matching TRBD2. The CDR3 runs to 16 residues. CDR1 is SGHRS, CDR2 YFSETQ, per germline. Losses at the gene ends were 3 bases for V and 2 bases for J; bases not matched to a gene: 9. The CDR3 nucleotides are TGCGCCAGCAGCTCCGCCTCCCTAGCGGCCACAGATACGCAGTATTTT. Amino acid sequence: CASSSASLAATDTQYF.

This clone was seen a few times. The J gene is TRBJ2-1, the V gene TRBV10-3; weak D call: TRBD1 (5 bases). Germline-derived CDR1 and CDR2 are ENHRY and SYGVKD. Trimming stripped 4 bases from V and 5 bases from J, with 15 bases between. This CDR3 spans 15 amino acids. CDR3 sequence reads: CAISVGQGLNNEQFF. The CDR3 nucleotides read TGTGCCATCAGTGTAGGTCAGGGCCTAAACAATGAGCAGTTCTTC.

This clone has only a few counts. The rearrangement links TRBV7-2 to TRBJ2-1, with no clear D. The germline V gene encodes CDR1 SGHTA and CDR2 FQGNSA. The CDR3 spans 13 residues. Trimming removed 5 bases from V and 2 bases from J, with 7 bases in between. This chain's CDR3 is CASSPSTYNEQFF. The CDR3 bases are TGTGCCAGCAGCCCCAGCACCTACAATGAGCAGTTCTTC.

The chain combines TRBV30 with TRBJ1-1, with 9 bases lining up with TRBD1. Trimming took 5 bases from V and 2 from J; bases not matched to a gene: 12. CDR3 length equals 16 residues. In germline, CDR1 is GTSNPN, CDR2 SVGIG (reference sequence). CDR3 coding DNA: TGTGCCTGGTCTCCTGCCCCGGGACAGGGTAACACTGAAGCTTTCTTT. Translation: CAWSPAPGQGNTEAFF.

This clone was seen a few times. The rearrangement uses TRBV5-1 and TRBJ2-4; 7 bases map to TRBD1. The J call may be wrong; the DNA end is better matched by TRBJ2-5. The CDR3 covers 12 residues. In germline, CDR1 is SGHRS, CDR2 YFSETQ. CDR3 DNA sequence: TGCGCCAGCAGCTTGGGGACAGGGACCCAGTACTTC. Its protein product is CASSLGTGTQYF.

This clone was seen only a few times. This chain's CDR3 is CASLPRVNTEAFF. For the CDR3, the DNA is TGTGCCAGCTTACCCCGGGTGAACACTGAAGCTTTCTTT. The chain is built from TRBV18 and TRBJ1-1; no clear D gene. This CDR3 contains 13 residues. CDR1 and CDR2 (germline): KGHSH, LQKENI. With 7 bases removed from V and 0 bases from J, the gap between germline ends came to 9 bases.

This clone turned up a few times. V is TRBV7-3 and J is TRBJ2-1; perhaps D is TRBD1 or TRBD2 (6 bases each). Germline CDR1 SGHTA, CDR2 FQGTGA. V lost 0 bases and J lost 7, with 16 bases in between. The CDR3 has 16 amino acids. CDR3 region: CASSLTTGGGENEQFF. The CDR3 DNA reads TGTGCCAGCAGCTTAACGACCGGGGGCGGAGAAAATGAGCAGTTCTTC.

This clone has a count of ten or more. The chain recombines TRBV29-1 with TRBJ1-1, with D possibly being TRBD1 (5 bases). Trimming left V 4 bases short and J 0 bases short, with 15 bases between. The CDR3 runs to 15 residues. CDR1 is SQVTM and CDR2 is ANQGSEA in the germline V gene. In DNA form, the CDR3 reads TGCAGCGTTGCATCAGGGTGGGGGATGAACACTGAAGCTTTCTTT. This gives the protein CSVASGWGMNTEAFF.

The chain is built from TRBV5-8 and TRBJ1-4; D remains ambiguous. V gave up 0 bases and J gave up 8 bases, with 2 bases separating them. Germline assignment: CDR1 SGHTS and CDR2 YDEGEE. The CDR3 is made up of 11 amino acids. The CDR3 region has the DNA TGTGCCAGCAGCTTGGCCGAAAAACTGTTTTTT. Protein product: CASSLAEKLFF.

This clone was recorded once. The V gene is TRBV7-2, the J gene TRBJ2-7; 9 bases line up with TRBD2. V shed 8 bases and J 0 bases; nucleotides not matched to a gene: 8. This CDR3 has 15 residues. CDR1 and CDR2 (germline): SGHTA, FQGNSA. The CDR3 here is CASQGRGGFSYEQYF. DNA of the CDR3: TGTGCCAGCCAGGGGCGGGGGGGATTCTCCTACGAGCAGTACTTC. The whole variable domain, filled in from reference TRBV7-2 and TRBJ2-7, reads GAGVSQSPSNKVTEKGKDVELRCDPISGHTALYWYRQSLGQGLEFLIYFQGNSAPDKSGLPSDRFSAERTGGSVSTLTIQRTQQEDSAVYLCASQGRGGFSYEQYFGPGTRLTVT.

This sequence joins TRBV13 and TRBJ1-1; D may be TRBD1 (6 bases). Trimming pared 3 bases from V and 8 bases from J, leaving 10 bases between. Per germline, CDR1 PRHDT and CDR2 FYEKMQ (reference sequence). This CDR3 has 12 amino acids. CDR3 in DNA: TGTGCCAGCAGCTTGCGGGGGCTGGAAGCTTTCTTT. Its translation is CASSLRGLEAFF.

This clone was picked up a small number of times. The chain has TRBV7-8 and TRBJ1-2, with a tentative D call TRBD1 (5 bases). V was clipped by 1 base and J by 2 bases, with 8 bases between them. The CDR3 runs to 14 residues. CDR1 SGHVS and CDR2 FQNEAQ come from the germline V gene. Here the CDR3 reads CASSLGQPNYGYTF. CDR3 DNA: TGTGCCAGCAGCTTAGGACAGCCCAACTATGGCTACACCTTC.

Only a few counts were recorded for this clone. A read error may be the cause here, since a much bigger clone is one base away. The genes are TRBV30 and TRBJ1-2, with a possible D match to TRBD1 (5 bases). V was pared by 0 bases and J by 7 bases, with 21 bases between. The CDR3 is 16 residues long. Germline lookup yields CDR1 GTSNPN and CDR2 SVGIG (reference sequence). For the CDR3, the DNA is TGTGCCTGGAGTGTACTGCGGGACTGGGGGTCACCTGGCTACACCTTC. Translating it yields CAWSVLRDWGSPGYTF.

This clone was seen ten or more times. CDR3 DNA: TGTGCCAGCAGCTTAGGCCCAGATACGCAGTATTTT. Amino acid sequence: CASSLGPDTQYF. The V call is TRBV7-9, the J call TRBJ2-3; D remains ambiguous. CDR1 SEHNR and CDR2 FQNEAQ come from the germline V gene (reference sequence). Between the trimmed V and J ends, which lost 1 base and 4 bases, there was a span of 3 bases. This CDR3 region has 12 residues.

This rearrangement joins TRBV4-2 to TRBJ1-5; D remains ambiguous. The CDR3 sequence is 13 residues long. V lost 1 base and J lost 3, with 4 bases in between. The germline gives CDR1 LGHNA, CDR2 YNFKEQ. CDR3 nucleotides: TGTGCCAGCAGCCAAGCTCCCAATCAGCCCCAGCATTTT. Amino acids: CASSQAPNQPQHF.

V gene TRBV30 combines with J gene TRBJ1-4; 8 nucleotides align to TRBD1. V dropped 5 bases and J dropped 6; count of bases not matched to a gene: 2. Germline CDR1 and CDR2: GTSNPN and SVGIG (reference sequence). The length of the CDR3 is 12 residues. DNA for the CDR3: TGTGCCTGGGGACAGGGAGATGAAAAACTGTTTTTT. This encodes CAWGQGDEKLFF.

V is TRBV7-2 and J is TRBJ2-5; TRBD2 aligns across 7 bases. Germline V gene data show CDR1 as SGHTA and CDR2 as FQGNSA. The trim removed 8 bases at V and 5 bases at J, leaving 8 bases unmatched. This CDR3 contains 13 residues. The CDR3 DNA reads TGTGCCAGCGGACTAGTTTTAAGGGAGACCCAGTACTTC. This sequence encodes CASGLVLRETQYF.

This clone has more than one count but fewer than ten. Distinct nucleotide sequences in the sample also encode this CDR3. The rearrangement links TRBV2 to TRBJ2-2, with D possibly matching TRBD1 (5 bases). In germline, CDR1 is SNHLY, CDR2 FYNNEI. V shed 0 bases and J shed 5 bases, with 7 bases lying between them. The CDR3 spans 14 residues. Written as DNA, the CDR3 is TGTGCCAGCAGTGAAGCAGGGGCTACCGGGGAGCTGTTTTTT. Translation gives CASSEAGATGELFF.

The chain employs TRBV19 and TRBJ2-1, with 14 nucleotides matching TRBD2. This CDR3 has 15 residues. J lost 8 bases, V lost 4 bases, and 4 bases had no gene match. The germline CDR1 and CDR2 sequences are LNHDA and SQIVND (reference sequence). CDR3 protein: CASSRGTSGSYEQFF. Written as DNA, the CDR3 is TGTGCCAGTAGTAGGGGGACTAGCGGGAGTTATGAGCAGTTCTTC.